This is a list of T cell receptor beta chains from one sample in a study of T cells in Graves' hyperthyroidism and ophthalmopathy. TCRdb independently ran MiXCR on the multiplex PCR reads; one entry per CDR3 protein. The sample has hundreds of thousands of distinct CDR3 sequences, about 35% seen once. Sequenced: blood. These TCRs come from a woman aged 40-49 years with Graves' hyperthyroidism. The CDR3 runs from the conserved cysteine through the conserved F or W. The order of the fields is CDR3 protein, CDR3 DNA, J gene, V gene, D gene, clone size. A D gene is named only where the DNA matches it firmly. Size values are once, few and many counts, or a class for expanded clones, and some rows have none.

CDR3aa: CASSLGPGSTGELFF
CDR3nt: TGTGCCAGCAGCTTAGGGCCGGGGAGCACCGGGGAGCTGTTTTTT
j_gene: TRBJ2-2
v_gene: TRBV7-2
d_gene: NA
abundance: once

CDR3aa: CATSSNRGANYGYTF
CDR3nt: TGTGCCACCAGCAGCAACAGGGGAGCGAACTATGGCTACACCTTC
j_gene: TRBJ1-2
v_gene: TRBV15
d_gene: TRBD1
abundance: NA

CDR3aa: CASSFALYGNTIYF
CDR3nt: TGTGCCAGCAGTTTCGCCCTTTATGGAAACACCATATATTTT
j_gene: TRBJ1-3
v_gene: TRBV12-3/TRBV12-4
d_gene: NA
abundance: NA

CDR3aa: CASSFGSGRAETQYF
CDR3nt: TGTGCCAGCAGCTTCGGTAGCGGGAGGGCGGAGACCCAGTACTTC
j_gene: TRBJ2-5
v_gene: TRBV13
d_gene: TRBD2
abundance: many

CDR3aa: CASSPTTRGLVFYFPYEQYF
CDR3nt: TGCGCCAGCAGCCCCACGACGAGGGGGCTTGTATTTTATTTCCCCTACGAGCAGTACTTC
j_gene: TRBJ2-7
v_gene: TRBV5-1
d_gene: TRBD1
abundance: few

CDR3aa: CASSRTGGQESQYF
CDR3nt: TGTGCCAGTAGTCGGACAGGGGGACAAGAGTCCCAGTACTTC
j_gene: TRBJ2-5
v_gene: TRBV19
d_gene: TRBD1
abundance: NA

CDR3aa: CSARDPSSDEQYF
CDR3nt: TGCAGTGCTAGAGATCCGAGTTCCGACGAGCAGTACTTC
j_gene: TRBJ2-7
v_gene: TRBV20-1
d_gene: NA
abundance: NA

CDR3aa: CASSLVDAWGYGYTF
CDR3nt: TGTGCCAGCAGCTTGGTCGATGCGTGGGGCTATGGCTACACCTTC
j_gene: TRBJ1-2
v_gene: TRBV5-6
d_gene: NA
abundance: NA

CDR3aa: CSASYATRNYGYTF
CDR3nt: TGCAGTGCTAGTTATGCGACCCGTAACTATGGCTACACCTTC
j_gene: TRBJ1-2
v_gene: TRBV20-1
d_gene: NA
abundance: NA

CDR3aa: CAISEPLAGGTDTQYF
CDR3nt: TGTGCCATCAGTGAGCCCCTAGCGGGAGGCACAGATACGCAGTATTTT
j_gene: TRBJ2-3
v_gene: TRBV10-3
d_gene: TRBD2
abundance: few

CDR3aa: CASSLGQGKNSPLHF
CDR3nt: TGTGCCAGCAGTTTAGGACAGGGGAAAAATTCACCCCTCCACTTT
j_gene: TRBJ1-6
v_gene: TRBV14
d_gene: TRBD1
abundance: few

CDR3aa: CASSNPRGGQETQYF
CDR3nt: TGTGCCAGCAGCAACCCGCGGGGGGGCCAAGAGACCCAGTACTTC
j_gene: TRBJ2-5
v_gene: TRBV9
d_gene: TRBD2
abundance: NA

CDR3aa: CASSFPGNREAFF
CDR3nt: TGTGCCAGCAGCTTCCCGGGGAATAGGGAAGCTTTCTTT
j_gene: TRBJ1-1
v_gene: TRBV11-2
d_gene: NA
abundance: many

CDR3aa: CASRTLASAYEQYF
CDR3nt: TGTGCCAGCCGGACCTTGGCCTCCGCGTACGAGCAGTACTTC
j_gene: TRBJ2-7
v_gene: TRBV27
d_gene: NA
abundance: NA

CDR3aa: CASGFPGLDTGELFF
CDR3nt: TGTGCCAGCGGCTTTCCGGGACTCGACACCGGGGAGCTGTTTTTT
j_gene: TRBJ2-2
v_gene: TRBV2
d_gene: NA
abundance: few

CDR3aa: CSVDTGPYSGNTIYF
CDR3nt: TGCAGCGTTGATACGGGCCCATACTCTGGAAACACCATATATTTT
j_gene: TRBJ1-3
v_gene: TRBV29-1
d_gene: NA
abundance: many